Following are 4 T cell receptor beta chains from one sample sequenced in a study of T cell repertoires in cytomegalovirus infection (dated by TCRdb to the late 2010s). Sequencing was performed on an Illumina HiSeq 1500. TCRdb cleaned the public reads at Q25 with fastp, built clones with MiXCR and kept in-frame beta chains. CDR3 protein sequences are deduplicated, and each keeps its most common genes and DNA. Across this sample there are more than 650,000 distinct CDR3 sequences, with about a third seen only once. The ten top clones hold around 3% of the sample. The specimen sequenced was PBMCs. All receptors come from a human donor in good health (CMV status not recorded). Some clones in this sample may be carry-over from other donors' samples.

A few counts support this clonotype. V and J are TRBV15 and TRBJ2-1; 9 bases map to TRBD2. Germline assignment: CDR1 LNHNV and CDR2 YYDKDF (reference sequence). Trimming took 1 base from V and 9 from J; bases not matched to a gene: 10. There are 16 residues in the CDR3. CDR3 amino acids: CATSRAGGRGSSEQFF. The CDR3 region has the DNA TGTGCCACCAGCAGAGCTGGCGGGAGGGGTTCCAGTGAGCAGTTCTTC. Using reference TRBV15 and TRBJ2-1 for the parts outside the CDR3, the full variable domain is DAMVIQNPRYQVTQFGKPVTLSCSQTLNHNVMYWYQQKSSQAPKLLFHYYDKDFNNEADTPDNFQSRRPNTSFCFLDIRSPGLGDTAMYLCATSRAGGRGSSEQFFGPGTRLTVL.

Comments on this clonotype: Without the conserved terminal phenylalanine or tryptophan, this CDR3 likely stems from a read error. This chain connects TRBV7-6 to TRBJ2-5, with 10 bases identical to TRBD2. CDR1 is SGHVS, CDR2 FNYEAQ, per germline. With V trimmed by 2 bases and J by 5 bases, 8 bases remained unmatched. CDR3 length: 16 residues. The CDR3 spells CASSLRGTSVGETQYL. For the CDR3, the DNA is TGTGCCAGCAGCTTAAGAGGGACTAGCGTCGGGGAGACCCAGTACTTA.

J is TRBJ2-2 and V is TRBV12-3 or TRBV12-4; 7 bases fit TRBD1. The CDR3 is made up of 18 amino acids. The V gene end was trimmed by 6 bases and the J gene end by 5 bases; junction bases not matched to a gene: 18. CDR3 coding DNA: TGTGCCAGCAGCACCGACGTCCCGAGACAGGGTGGGACCGGGGAGCTGTTTTTT. Translating it yields CASSTDVPRQGGTGELFF.

This clonotype appeared a few times. V is TRBV7-9 and J is TRBJ2-1; 7 bases fit TRBD1. With V trimmed by 5 bases and J by 4 bases, 8 bases remained unmatched. The germline V gene encodes CDR1 SEHNR and CDR2 FQNEAQ (reference sequence). This CDR3 contains 15 residues. For the CDR3, the DNA is TGTGCCAGCAGCCCGACAGGGCCGATATACAATGAGCAGTTCTTC. Protein sequence: CASSPTGPIYNEQFF.